These 3 T cell receptor beta chains were all obtained from the same sample, sequenced in a study of vaccination and CD4 T cells after COVID-19. The sample's treatment: roughly 11-day PBMC culture with coronavirus spike peptide pools or control peptides (ViraFEST assay). An unexposed donor provided the CD4+ T cells, which were collected before the COVID-19 pandemic (2011-2018). Cultured CD4+ T-cell DNA underwent Oncomine TCR Beta short-read sequencing. TCRdb re-analysed the PCR reads in MiXCR, keeping a single row per CDR3 protein. The repertoire includes about 5,700 distinct CDR3 sequences, approximately 35% of them detected once, and about 35% sits in the top ten. These TCRs' antigens remain unknown. Input material: CD4+ T cells from blood, cultured in vitro. The receptor set was obtained from a human donor in good health.

The V and J genes are TRBV7-2 and TRBJ1-4; TRBD1 aligns across 7 bases. Germline V gene lookup returns CDR1 SGHTA and CDR2 FQGNSA. Trimming removed 2 bases from V and 5 bases from J; junction bases left unmatched: 8. The CDR3 is 16 amino acids. The CDR3 region is CASSLMLAGGNEKLFF. The DNA for the CDR3 is TGTGCCAGCAGCTTAATGTTGGCAGGGGGAAATGAAAAACTGTTTTTT. The full variable domain, its missing parts supplied by reference TRBV7-2 and TRBJ1-4, is GAGVSQSPSNKVTEKGKDVELRCDPISGHTALYWYRQSLGQGLEFLIYFQGNSAPDKSGLPSDRFSAERTGGSVSTLTIQRTQQEDSAVYLCASSLMLAGGNEKLFFGSGTQLSVL.

This clonotype occurred a few times. CDR3: CASSPRPGYTF. In DNA form, the CDR3 reads TGTGCCAGCAGCCCCCGCCCGGGCTACACCTTC. This rearrangement joins TRBV7-9 to TRBJ1-2; no firm D call. V shed 5 bases and J shed 8 bases, with 9 bases lying between them. Germline values: CDR1 SEHNR, CDR2 FQNEAQ (reference sequence). There are 11 residues in the CDR3.

This clonotype appeared a few times. The V call is TRBV19, the J call TRBJ2-3; maybe TRBD2 (7 bases). V gave up 6 bases and J gave up 6 bases, with 19 bases separating them. The CDR3 consists of 15 residues. The germline V gene encodes CDR1 LNHDA and CDR2 SQIVND (reference sequence). This CDR3 reads CASSPIEGGHDTQYF. Here the CDR3 DNA reads TGTGCCAGTAGCCCGATTGAGGGGGGGCATGATACGCAGTATTTT.